This T cell receptor beta chain comes out of a study of blood T cell repertoires in COVID-19. Original handling: Estimation of nucleated cell counts relied on the amplification of reference gene primers. Measured with immunoSEQ multiplex PCR; TCRdb has only the in-frame clones, and not every one. From that table come the V and J calls and clone size; the DNA was used to work out D and trimming. The table includes 75,000 to 90,000 clones, 88% detected once. CDR1 and CDR2 from the germline V gene are MNHEY and SVGAGI. V trimming: 2 bases; J trimming: 2 bases; junction bases outside the gene matches: 6. The length of the CDR3 is 16 residues.

This sequence was found in a man aged 80 or over with acute or convalescent COVID-19. The sequenced material came from peripheral blood. This chain connects TRBV6-5 to TRBJ1-1, with TRBD1 matching 9 bases. The CDR3, as DNA: TGTGCCAGCAGTTACGGACAGGGGATGGGTAACACTGAAGCTTTCTTT. Translating it yields CASSYGQGMGNTEAFF.